These 6 T cell receptor beta chains came from one sample sequenced in a study of patients and donors after allogeneic stem cell transplantation. A single record per CDR3 protein comes from TCRdb applying MiXCR to the RT-PCR reads. The repertoire holds hundreds of thousands of distinct CDR3 sequences, with around 16% as singletons. Sample: blood, either unsorted or a sorted T cell fraction (not recorded which). These receptors all come from a human donor who was either an allogeneic HSCT recipient or a stem cell or donor lymphocyte infusion donor (not recorded which). It is not recorded whose cells these are; they may come from a transplant donor.

The V call is TRBV27, the J call TRBJ2-7; D unresolved. V lost 2 bases and J lost 9, with 17 bases in between. Germline CDR1 and CDR2: MNHEY and SMNVEV (reference sequence). This CDR3 has 14 amino acids. CDR3 residues: CASSLTATEPWQYF. CDR3 coding DNA: TGTGCCAGCAGTTTAACAGCTACCGAACCGTGGCAGTACTTC.

This clonotype has at least ten counts. In nucleotides, the CDR3 is TGCAGTGCTAGAGATGGAGGGGTGGCTCAGCCCCAGCATTTT. This encodes CSARDGGVAQPQHF. The V and J genes are TRBV20-1 and TRBJ1-5; tentatively, D is TRBD1 (5 bases). Trimming cost V 0 bases and J 6 bases, with 12 bases left between them. CDR3 size: 14 residues. Germline V lookup: CDR1 DFQATT, CDR2 SNEGSKA (reference sequence).

A remark on this clonotype: This may stem from a read error, because a much larger clone lies one nucleotide away. The chain combines TRBV2 with TRBJ1-2; D ambiguous. V shed 8 bases and J shed 9 bases, with 10 bases lying between them. Germline V gene sequence: CDR1 SNHLY, CDR2 FYNNEI. The CDR3 runs 10 residues. The CDR3 here is CASGRTCYTF. Here the CDR3 DNA reads TGTGCCAGCGGCCGAACCTGCTACACCTTC.

In this sample, this clonotype turned up many times. The rearrangement links TRBV12-3 or TRBV12-4 to TRBJ2-3, with 8 bases fitting TRBD1. V lost 6 bases, J lost 2 bases, and 7 bases stayed unmatched. The CDR3 sequence is 15 residues long. CDR3: CASRRQGFPTDTQYF. The CDR3 DNA follows: TGTGCCAGCAGACGACAGGGGTTCCCCACAGATACGCAGTATTTT.

The gene calls are TRBV27 and TRBJ2-5, with a weak D call TRBD2 (5 bases). V lost 3 bases and J 4 bases, leaving 15 bases between the germline ends. Germline assignment: CDR1 MNHEY and CDR2 SMNVEV (reference sequence). The CDR3 contains 15 residues. Here the CDR3 DNA reads TGTGCCAGCAGTTTTCGGGTCAGAGGGCCAGAGACCCAGTACTTC. Translated: CASSFRVRGPETQYF.

This chain links TRBV27 with TRBJ1-2; tentative D call: TRBD1 (5 bases). V lost 0 bases and J lost 4, with 12 bases in between. The CDR3 is made up of 15 amino acids. CDR1 and CDR2 from the germline V gene are MNHEY and SMNVEV (reference sequence). The CDR3 DNA follows: TGTGCCAGCAGTTTATCGGCAGGGCTGCGCTATGGCTACACCTTC. Translated: CASSLSAGLRYGYTF.